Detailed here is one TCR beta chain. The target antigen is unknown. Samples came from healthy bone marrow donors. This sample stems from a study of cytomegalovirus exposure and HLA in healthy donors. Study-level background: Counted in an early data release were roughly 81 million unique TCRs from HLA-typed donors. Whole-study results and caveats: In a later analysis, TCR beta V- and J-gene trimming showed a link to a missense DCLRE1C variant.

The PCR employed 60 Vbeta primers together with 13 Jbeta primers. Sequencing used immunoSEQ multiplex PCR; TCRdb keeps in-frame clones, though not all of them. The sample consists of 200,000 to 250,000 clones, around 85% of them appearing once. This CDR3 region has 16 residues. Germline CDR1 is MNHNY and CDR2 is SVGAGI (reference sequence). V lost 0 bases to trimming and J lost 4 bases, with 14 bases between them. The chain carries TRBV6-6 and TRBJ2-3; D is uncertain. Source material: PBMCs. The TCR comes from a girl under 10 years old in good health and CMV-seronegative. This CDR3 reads CASSYSSLPSPDTQYF. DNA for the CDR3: TGTGCCAGCAGTTACTCGAGCCTTCCCTCCCCAGATACGCAGTATTTT.